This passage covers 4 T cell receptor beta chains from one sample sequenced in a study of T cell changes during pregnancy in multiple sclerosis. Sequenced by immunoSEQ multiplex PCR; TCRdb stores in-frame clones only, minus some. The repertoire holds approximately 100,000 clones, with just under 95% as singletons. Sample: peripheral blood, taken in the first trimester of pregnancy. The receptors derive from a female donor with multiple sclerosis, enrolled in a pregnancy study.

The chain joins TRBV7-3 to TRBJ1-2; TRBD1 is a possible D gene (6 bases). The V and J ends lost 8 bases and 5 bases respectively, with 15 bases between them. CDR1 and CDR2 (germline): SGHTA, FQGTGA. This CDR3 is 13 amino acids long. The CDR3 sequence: CASGAGDAYGYTF. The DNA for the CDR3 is TGTGCCAGCGGGGCAGGGGATGCATATGGCTACACCTTC.

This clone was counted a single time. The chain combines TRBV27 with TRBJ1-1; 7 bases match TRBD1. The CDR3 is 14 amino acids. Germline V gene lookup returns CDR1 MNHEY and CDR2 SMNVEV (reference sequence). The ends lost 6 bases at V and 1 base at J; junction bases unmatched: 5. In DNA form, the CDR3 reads TGTGCCAGCAGCCCCGGGACAGCGAACACTGAAGCTTTCTTT. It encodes CASSPGTANTEAFF.

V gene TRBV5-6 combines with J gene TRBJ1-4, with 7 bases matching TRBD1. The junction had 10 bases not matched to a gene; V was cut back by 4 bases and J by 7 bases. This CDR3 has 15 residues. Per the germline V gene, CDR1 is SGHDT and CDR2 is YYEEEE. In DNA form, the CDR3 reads TGTGCCAGCAGCCCTGGACAGGTACCGGGTGAAAAACTGTTTTTT. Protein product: CASSPGQVPGEKLFF.

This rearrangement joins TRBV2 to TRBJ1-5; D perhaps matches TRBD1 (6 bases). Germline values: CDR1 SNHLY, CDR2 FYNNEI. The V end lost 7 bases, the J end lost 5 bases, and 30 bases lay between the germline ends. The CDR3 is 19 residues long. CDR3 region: CASTDGGAGRYKDYQPQHF. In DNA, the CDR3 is TGTGCCAGCACCGACGGGGGGGCCGGTCGGTATAAAGACTATCAGCCCCAGCATTTT.